The 23 T cell receptor beta chains given below trace back to one sample, sequenced in a study of T cells after posttransplantation cyclophosphamide. Produced via immunoSEQ multiplex PCR; TCRdb's table is partial and in-frame only. The table lists roughly 10,000 clones, with no singletons. Busulfan-fludarabine conditioning, marrow transplant, and cyclophosphamide on days +3 and +4 were administered. Here the sequenced sample was PBMCs, taken roughly 350 days after allogeneic stem cell transplant with posttransplant cyclophosphamide. Receptors were obtained from a male patient in his forties or fifties who received an allogeneic stem cell transplant from a related donor and was CMV-positive. Some of these T cells may belong to the graft donor.

Many counts were recorded for this clone. The rearrangement links TRBV14 to TRBJ1-2; a weak D match, TRBD1 (6 bases). V gave up 1 base and J gave up 4 bases, with 13 bases separating them. CDR1 SGHDN and CDR2 FVKESK come from the germline V gene. The CDR3 has 15 amino acids. CDR3 loop: CASSQVAGVSYGYTF. The CDR3 nucleotides are TGTGCCAGCAGCCAAGTAGCAGGGGTGAGCTATGGCTACACCTTC.

This clone was counted ten times or more. This sequence joins TRBV18 and TRBJ2-3, with 14 bases that match TRBD2. Germline loops: CDR1 KGHSH, CDR2 LQKENI. The V segment lost 4 bases and the J segment 5 bases; nucleotides outside the gene matches: 5. This CDR3 contains 16 residues. CDR3 in DNA: TGTGCCAGCTCACTAAGGACTAGCGGGGGGCAAGATACGCAGTATTTT. Its protein product is CASSLRTSGGQDTQYF.

This clone was counted at least ten times. The chain recombines TRBV7-7 with TRBJ2-1, with D maybe TRBD1 (6 bases). V shed 3 bases and J shed 7 bases, with 16 bases lying between them. CDR3 length: 15 residues. The germline V gene has CDR1 SSHAT and CDR2 FNYEAQ (reference sequence). The CDR3 DNA is TGTGCCAGCAGCTTGGACAGACACAGAGGTAATGAGCAGTTCTTC. This gives the protein CASSLDRHRGNEQFF.

This clone has ten or more counts. The CDR3 reads CASSSQGGENTEAFF. DNA for the CDR3: TGTGCCAGCAGCAGTCAGGGAGGGGAGAACACTGAAGCTTTCTTT. The genes are TRBV2 and TRBJ1-1; maybe TRBD1 (5 bases). Germline V gene lookup returns CDR1 SNHLY and CDR2 FYNNEI. V gave up 6 bases and J gave up 1 base, with 15 bases separating them. The CDR3 has 15 amino acids.

The chain recombines TRBV5-1 with TRBJ2-3; a weak D match, TRBD1 (6 bases). Trimming took off 4 bases at V and 1 base at J, with 13 bases between the two ends. Germline V lookup: CDR1 SGHRS, CDR2 YFSETQ. The CDR3 is 15 residues long. The CDR3 here is CASSVGAGGTDTQYF. The CDR3 DNA follows: TGCGCCAGCAGCGTGGGGGCGGGTGGCACAGATACGCAGTATTTT.

This clone was seen at least ten times. The J gene is TRBJ1-5, the V gene TRBV7-2, with a weak D call TRBD1 (5 bases). CDR3 length equals 15 residues. Trimming left V 6 bases short and J 1 base short, with 13 bases between. Germline CDR1 SGHTA, CDR2 FQGNSA. CDR3 protein: CASSATGGSNQPQHF. CDR3 nucleotides: TGTGCCAGCAGTGCCACAGGTGGGAGCAATCAGCCCCAGCATTTT.

This clone came up many times. This chain joins TRBV5-1 and TRBJ2-7, with D uncertain. The CDR3 is made up of 16 amino acids. V gave up 4 bases and J gave up 0 bases, with 17 bases separating them. Germline-derived CDR1 and CDR2 are SGHRS and YFSETQ. CDR3 in amino acids: CASSPLAESSSYEQYF. The CDR3 DNA reads TGCGCCAGCAGCCCGTTGGCGGAAAGTAGCTCCTACGAGCAGTACTTC. Based on the CDR3 plus reference TRBV5-1 and TRBJ2-7, the full variable domain is KAGVTQTPRYLIKTRGQQVTLSCSPISGHRSVSWYQQTPGQGLQFLFEYFSETQRNKGNFPGRFSGRQFSNSRSEMNVSTLELGDSALYLCASSPLAESSSYEQYFGPGTRLTVT.

This clone appeared many times. The chain carries TRBV7-9 and TRBJ2-7; 10 nucleotides align to TRBD1. Germline V gene data show CDR1 as SEHNR and CDR2 as FQNEAQ (reference sequence). The CDR3 is 16 residues long. The V and J ends lost 2 bases and 4 bases, in that order; junction bases with no gene match: 8. In nucleotides, the CDR3 is TGTGCCAGCAGCTTAATAGGGGGACAGGGGAGGTACGAGCAGTACTTC. This sequence encodes CASSLIGGQGRYEQYF.

This clone was recorded a few times. J is TRBJ1-3 and V is TRBV5-1, with unresolved D. The V gene's germline CDR1 is SGHRS and CDR2 YFSETQ. The V gene lost 0 bases and the J gene lost 2 bases, with 6 bases spanning the gap. This CDR3 has 14 residues. Here the CDR3 DNA reads TGCGCCAGCAGCTTGGCACAGCCTGGAAACACCATATATTTT. Translated, it gives CASSLAQPGNTIYF.

This clone was observed many times. The chain recombines TRBV7-6 with TRBJ2-3, with D possibly being TRBD1 (6 bases). This CDR3 region has 17 residues. Germline CDR1 is SGHVS and CDR2 is FNYEAQ. The germline V and J ends were trimmed by 2 bases and 3 bases, with 18 bases remaining between them. For the CDR3, the DNA is TGTGCCAGCAGCTTATTTTCCCAGGGGATGGAAACAGATACGCAGTATTTT. Protein: CASSLFSQGMETDTQYF.

This clone was seen at least ten times. The CDR3 DNA sequence: TGCGCCAGCAGCTTGACCAGGGGGACCACCGGGGAGCTGTTTTTT. Protein: CASSLTRGTTGELFF. The chain combines TRBV5-1 with TRBJ2-2; 7 positions agree with TRBD1. The CDR3 length is 15 residues. Germline trimming cut 1 base from V and 4 bases from J; bases unmatched to any gene: 4. The V gene's germline CDR1 is SGHRS and CDR2 YFSETQ.

At least ten counts were recorded for this clone. The chain joins TRBV27 to TRBJ1-5; perhaps TRBD1 as D (5 bases). Trimming cost V 0 bases and J 5 bases, with 11 bases left between them. Germline V CDR1 and CDR2: MNHEY, SMNVEV (reference sequence). The CDR3 consists of 15 residues. CDR3 sequence (DNA): TGTGCCAGCAGTTTATCTCCCCGGGGGGATCAGCCCCAGCATTTT. It codes for CASSLSPRGDQPQHF.

This clone was seen at least ten times. The chain employs TRBV10-3 and TRBJ2-2, with TRBD1 identical over 7 bases. The CDR3 has 18 residues. Germline loops: CDR1 ENHRY, CDR2 SYGVKD. V was pared by 10 bases and J by 1 base, with 18 bases of the junction left unmatched. The CDR3 spells CATTLGLHRGLNTGELFF. CDR3 nucleotide sequence: TGTGCCACGACCCTTGGGCTTCACAGGGGCTTGAACACCGGGGAGCTGTTTTTT.

This clone has a count of ten or more. The V call is TRBV13, the J call TRBJ2-1; maybe TRBD2 (6 bases). This CDR3 spans 15 amino acids. Germline values: CDR1 PRHDT, CDR2 FYEKMQ (reference sequence). Deletions cut 1 base from V and 4 bases from J, with 11 bases between. CDR3 in amino acids: CASSLALREYNEQFF. As DNA, the CDR3 is TGTGCCAGCAGCTTAGCTTTGCGGGAATACAATGAGCAGTTCTTC.

This clone was detected ten times or more. The chain is built from TRBV5-1 and TRBJ2-1; 11 nucleotides agree with TRBD2. The V gene end was trimmed by 1 base and the J gene end by 5 bases; junction bases not matched to a gene: 5. The CDR3 is 16 amino acids. Germline V CDR1 and CDR2: SGHRS, YFSETQ. The CDR3 DNA reads as TGCGCCAGCAGCTTGCTAGCGGGAGGAGGGGACAATGAGCAGTTCTTC. Translating it yields CASSLLAGGGDNEQFF.

This clone has a count of ten or more. The chain employs TRBV30 and TRBJ2-3; D unclear. Germline values: CDR1 GTSNPN, CDR2 SVGIG (reference sequence). This CDR3 contains 12 residues. The V gene lost 2 bases and the J gene lost 9 bases, with 12 bases spanning the gap. The CDR3 sequence: CAWSTGQVTQYF. For the CDR3, the DNA is TGTGCCTGGAGTACCGGTCAAGTAACGCAGTATTTT.

In regard to this clone: Other DNA sequences from this sample encode an identical CDR3 as well. This chain connects TRBV5-1 to TRBJ2-7; TRBD1 agrees at 10 bases. Germline loops: CDR1 SGHRS, CDR2 YFSETQ. The CDR3 contains 13 residues. The junction had 4 bases not matched to a gene; V was cut back by 4 bases and J by 6 bases. CDR3 DNA: TGCGCCAGCAGCGGGGGACAGGGGCGCGAGCAGTACTTC. Protein sequence: CASSGGQGREQYF.

This clone has ten or more counts. J is TRBJ2-7 and V is TRBV11-2; possibly TRBD1 for D (5 bases). CDR3 length: 13 amino acids. Germline CDR1 and CDR2: SGHAT and FQNNGV. V lost 3 bases, J lost 6 bases, and 12 bases lay in between. CDR3 in amino acids: CASSLVRVPEQYF. The DNA for the CDR3 is TGTGCCAGCAGCTTGGTCAGGGTCCCCGAGCAGTACTTC.

This clone qualifies as medium-sized. V is TRBV5-1 and J is TRBJ2-2; D not resolved. This CDR3 is built from 14 residues. Germline V gives CDR1 SGHRS, CDR2 YFSETQ. Trimming cost V 7 bases and J 6 bases, with 16 bases left between them. This chain's CDR3 is CASRADLGSGELFF. CDR3 nucleotides: TGCGCCAGCCGAGCTGATCTCGGTTCCGGGGAGCTGTTTTTT.

There are many counts of this clone. The J gene is TRBJ2-6, the V gene TRBV9; D is possibly TRBD2 (5 bases). This CDR3 is 15 amino acids long. Germline loops: CDR1 SGDLS, CDR2 YYNGEE. V was shortened by 6 bases and J by 0 bases, with 10 bases between the two germline ends. The CDR3 region is CASKRQPSGANVLTF. The CDR3 nucleotides are TGTGCCAGCAAGCGGCAGCCCTCTGGGGCCAACGTCCTGACTTTC.

The sample holds many counts of this clone. This chain links TRBV5-5 with TRBJ2-7; possibly TRBD1 for D (5 bases). CDR3 length: 13 amino acids. CDR1 is SGHKS and CDR2 is YYEKEE in the germline V gene (reference sequence). Trimming cost V 4 bases and J 3 bases, with 11 bases left between them. CDR3 protein: CASSRQGVYEQYF. The CDR3 nucleotides are TGTGCCAGCAGCCGTCAGGGTGTCTACGAGCAGTACTTC.

This clone turned up a few times. V and J are TRBV19 and TRBJ2-2; D gene ambiguous. V gave up 5 bases and J gave up 3 bases, with 10 bases separating them. CDR3 size: 14 residues. Per the germline V gene, CDR1 is LNHDA and CDR2 is SQIVND (reference sequence). CDR3: CASSPYSDTGELFF. The CDR3 DNA sequence: TGTGCCAGTAGTCCCTACAGTGACACCGGGGAGCTGTTTTTT.

This clone is medium-sized by share. The chain couples TRBV5-1 to TRBJ2-1, with TRBD1 matching over 7 bases. In germline, CDR1 is SGHRS, CDR2 YFSETQ. The CDR3 is 16 residues long. V shed 3 bases, J shed 4 bases, and the junction held 10 bases outside the gene matches. The chain's CDR3 is CASSSNSGGSYNEQFF. The CDR3 bases are TGCGCCAGCAGCTCGAACTCAGGGGGTTCTTACAATGAGCAGTTCTTC.